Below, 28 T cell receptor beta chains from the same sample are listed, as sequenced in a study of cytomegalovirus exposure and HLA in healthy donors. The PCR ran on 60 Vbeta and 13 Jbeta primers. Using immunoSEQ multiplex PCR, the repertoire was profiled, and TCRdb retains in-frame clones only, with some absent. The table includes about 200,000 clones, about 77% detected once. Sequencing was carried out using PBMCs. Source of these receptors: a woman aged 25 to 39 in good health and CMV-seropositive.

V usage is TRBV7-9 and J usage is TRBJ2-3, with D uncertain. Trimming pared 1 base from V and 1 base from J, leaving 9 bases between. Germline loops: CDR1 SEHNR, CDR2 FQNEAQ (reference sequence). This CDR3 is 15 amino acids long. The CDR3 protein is CASSLGSGGTDTQYF. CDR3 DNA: TGTGCCAGCAGCTTAGGGAGTGGAGGCACAGATACGCAGTATTTT.

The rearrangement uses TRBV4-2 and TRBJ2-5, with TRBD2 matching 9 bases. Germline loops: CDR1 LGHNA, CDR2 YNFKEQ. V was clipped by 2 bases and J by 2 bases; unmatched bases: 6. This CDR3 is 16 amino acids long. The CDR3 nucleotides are TGTGCCAGCAGCCAACAACTAGCGGGCGGACAAGAGACCCAGTACTTC. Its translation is CASSQQLAGGQETQYF.

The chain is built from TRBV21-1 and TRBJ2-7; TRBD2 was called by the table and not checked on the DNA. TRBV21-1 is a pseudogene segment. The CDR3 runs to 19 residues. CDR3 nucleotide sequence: TGTGCCAGCAGCAAAGGGGGATCTTTACTAGCGGGAGCTCACTACGAGCAGTACTTC. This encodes CASSKGGSLLAGAHYEQYF.

The CDR3 DNA reads TGTGCCAGCAGTTTGGACAGGAGGGGCACTGAAGCTTTCTTT. It encodes CASSLDRRGTEAFF. The chain uses TRBV28 and TRBJ1-1, with 7 nucleotides matching TRBD1. V was pared by 3 bases and J by 4 bases, with 5 bases of the junction left unmatched. CDR3 length equals 14 residues. Germline V gene lookup returns CDR1 MDHEN and CDR2 SYDVKM. Filled out from reference TRBV28 and TRBJ1-1, the complete variable domain reads DVKVTQSSRYLVKRTGEKVFLECVQDMDHENMFWYRQDPGLGLRLIYFSYDVKMKEKGDIPEGYSVSREKKERFSLILESASTNQTSMYLCASSLDRRGTEAFFGQGTRLTVV.

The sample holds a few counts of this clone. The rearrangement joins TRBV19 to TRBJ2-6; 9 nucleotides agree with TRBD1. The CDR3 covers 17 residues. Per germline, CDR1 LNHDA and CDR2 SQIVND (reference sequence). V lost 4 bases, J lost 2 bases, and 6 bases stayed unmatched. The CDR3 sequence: CASSRGTGTPGANVLTF. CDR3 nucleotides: TGTGCCAGTAGTAGGGGGACAGGGACGCCTGGGGCCAACGTCCTGACTTTC.

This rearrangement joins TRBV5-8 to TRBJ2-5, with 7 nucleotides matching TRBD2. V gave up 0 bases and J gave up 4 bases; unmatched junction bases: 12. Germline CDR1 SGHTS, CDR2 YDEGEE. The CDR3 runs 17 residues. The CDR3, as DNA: TGTGCCAGCAGCTTGGCCGGGGTGGGCGGGAGTGCAGAGACCCAGTACTTC. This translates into CASSLAGVGGSAETQYF. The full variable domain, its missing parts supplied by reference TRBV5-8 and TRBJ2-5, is EAGVTQSPTHLIKTRGQQATLRCSPISGHTSVYWYQQALGLGLQFLLWYDEGEERNRGNFPPRFSGRQFPNYSSELNVNALELEDSALYLCASSLAGVGGSAETQYFGPGTRLLVL.

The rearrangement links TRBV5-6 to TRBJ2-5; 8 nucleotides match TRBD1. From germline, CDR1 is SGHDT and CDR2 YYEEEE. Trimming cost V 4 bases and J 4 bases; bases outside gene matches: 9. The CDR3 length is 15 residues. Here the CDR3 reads CASSGGTGRRETQYF. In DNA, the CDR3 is TGTGCCAGCAGCGGAGGGACAGGCCGTCGAGAGACCCAGTACTTC.

Written as DNA, the CDR3 is TGTGCCAGCACGTGGGGGACTGGAACCTACGAGCAGTACTTC. As protein: CASTWGTGTYEQYF. The chain carries TRBV28 and TRBJ2-7; tentatively, D is TRBD2 (6 bases). The CDR3 runs 14 residues. V lost 7 bases to trimming and J lost 2 bases, with 15 bases between them. Per the germline V gene, CDR1 is MDHEN and CDR2 is SYDVKM.

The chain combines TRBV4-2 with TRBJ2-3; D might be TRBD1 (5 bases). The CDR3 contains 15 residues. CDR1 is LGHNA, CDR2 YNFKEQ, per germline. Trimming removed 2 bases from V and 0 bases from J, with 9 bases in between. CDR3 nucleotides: TGTGCCAGCAGCCAACAAAGACAGAGCACAGATACGCAGTATTTT. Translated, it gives CASSQQRQSTDTQYF.

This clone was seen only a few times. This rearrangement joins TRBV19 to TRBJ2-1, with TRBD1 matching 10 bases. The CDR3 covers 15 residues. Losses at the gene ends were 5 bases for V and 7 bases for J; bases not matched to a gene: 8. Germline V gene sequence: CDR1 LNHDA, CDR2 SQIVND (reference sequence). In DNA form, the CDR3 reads TGTGCCAGTAGTGGACCCGGGACAGGGGTGAATGAGCAGTTCTTC. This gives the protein CASSGPGTGVNEQFF.

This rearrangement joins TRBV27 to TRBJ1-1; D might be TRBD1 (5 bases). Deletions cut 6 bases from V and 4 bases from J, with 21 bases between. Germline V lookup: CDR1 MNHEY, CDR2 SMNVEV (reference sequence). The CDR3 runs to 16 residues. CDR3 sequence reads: CASSAASPTGSTEAFF. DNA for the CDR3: TGTGCCAGCAGCGCGGCGAGCCCAACAGGTAGCACTGAAGCTTTCTTT.

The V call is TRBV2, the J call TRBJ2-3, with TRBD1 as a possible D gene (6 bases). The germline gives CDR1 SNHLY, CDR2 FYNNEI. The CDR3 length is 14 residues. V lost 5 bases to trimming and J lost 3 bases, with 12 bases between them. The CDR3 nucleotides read TGTGCCAGCAGTACCCGGACAGTAACAGATACGCAGTATTTT. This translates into CASSTRTVTDTQYF. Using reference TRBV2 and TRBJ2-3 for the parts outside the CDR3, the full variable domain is EPEVTQTPSHQVTQMGQEVILRCVPISNHLYFYWYRQILGQKVEFLVSFYNNEISEKSEIFDDQFSVERPDGSNFTLKIRSTKLEDSAMYFCASSTRTVTDTQYFGPGTRLTVL.

DNA of the CDR3: TGTGCCAGTAGCAGACAGGGTTTTAATGAAAAACTGTTTTTT. Protein: CASSRQGFNEKLFF. The V call is TRBV19, the J call TRBJ1-4; 7 bases are shared with TRBD1. Germline V gene data show CDR1 as LNHDA and CDR2 as SQIVND (reference sequence). CDR3 length: 14 amino acids. V gave up 6 bases and J gave up 4 bases; unmatched junction bases: 5.

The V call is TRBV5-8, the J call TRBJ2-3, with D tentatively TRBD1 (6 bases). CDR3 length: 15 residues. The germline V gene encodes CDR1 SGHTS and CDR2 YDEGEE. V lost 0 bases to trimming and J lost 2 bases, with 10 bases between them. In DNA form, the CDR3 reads TGTGCCAGCAGCTTGGGGACAGACTTCACAGATACGCAGTATTTT. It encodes CASSLGTDFTDTQYF.

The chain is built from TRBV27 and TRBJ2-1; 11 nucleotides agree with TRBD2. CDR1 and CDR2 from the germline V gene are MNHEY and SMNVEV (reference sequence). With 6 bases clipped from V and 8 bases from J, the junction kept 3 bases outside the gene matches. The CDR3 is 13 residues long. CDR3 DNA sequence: TGTGCCAGCAGACTAGCGGGAGCCGATGAGCAGTTCTTC. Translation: CASRLAGADEQFF.

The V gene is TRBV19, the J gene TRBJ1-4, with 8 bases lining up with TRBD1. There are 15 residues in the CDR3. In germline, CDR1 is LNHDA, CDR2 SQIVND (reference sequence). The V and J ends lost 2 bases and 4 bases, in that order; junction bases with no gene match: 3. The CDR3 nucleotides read TGTGCCAGTAGTATACAACAGGGGGTTAATGAAAAACTGTTTTTT. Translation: CASSIQQGVNEKLFF.

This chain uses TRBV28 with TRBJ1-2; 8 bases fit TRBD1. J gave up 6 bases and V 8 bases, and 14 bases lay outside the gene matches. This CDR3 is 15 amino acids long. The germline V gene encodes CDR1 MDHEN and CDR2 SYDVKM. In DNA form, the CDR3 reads TGTGCCAGCTCCCTCCTCGGGGCAGGGGGCGATGGCTACACCTTC. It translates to CASSLLGAGGDGYTF.

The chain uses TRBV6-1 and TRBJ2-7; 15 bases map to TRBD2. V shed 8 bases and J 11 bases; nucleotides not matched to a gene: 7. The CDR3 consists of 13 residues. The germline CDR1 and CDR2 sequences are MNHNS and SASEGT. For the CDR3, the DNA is TGTGCCAGCGAAGGACTAGCGGGAGGGAAGGAGTACTTC. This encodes CASEGLAGGKEYF.

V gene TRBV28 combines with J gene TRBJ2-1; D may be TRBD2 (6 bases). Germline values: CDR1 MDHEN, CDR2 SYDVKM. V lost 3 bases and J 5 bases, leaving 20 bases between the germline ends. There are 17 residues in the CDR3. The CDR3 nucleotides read TGTGCCAGCAGTTTCCTTCCTCGGGAGAGGAGGGACAATGAGCAGTTCTTC. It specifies CASSFLPRERRDNEQFF. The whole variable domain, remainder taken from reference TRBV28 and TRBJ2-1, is DVKVTQSSRYLVKRTGEKVFLECVQDMDHENMFWYRQDPGLGLRLIYFSYDVKMKEKGDIPEGYSVSREKKERFSLILESASTNQTSMYLCASSFLPRERRDNEQFFGPGTRLTVL.

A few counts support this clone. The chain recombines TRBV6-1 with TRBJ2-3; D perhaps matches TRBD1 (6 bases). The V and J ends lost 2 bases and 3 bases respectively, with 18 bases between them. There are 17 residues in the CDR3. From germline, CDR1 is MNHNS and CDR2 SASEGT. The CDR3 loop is CASSEFLGAISTDTQYF. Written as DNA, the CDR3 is TGTGCCAGCAGTGAATTTCTGGGGGCGATCTCTACAGATACGCAGTATTTT.

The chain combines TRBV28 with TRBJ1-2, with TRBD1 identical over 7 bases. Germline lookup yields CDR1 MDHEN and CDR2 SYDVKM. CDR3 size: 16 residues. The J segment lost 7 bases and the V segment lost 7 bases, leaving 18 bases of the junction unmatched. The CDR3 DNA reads TGTGCCAGCACCTCCCCCGGGACCCCAGGGGGAGGTGGCTACACCTTC. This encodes CASTSPGTPGGGGYTF.

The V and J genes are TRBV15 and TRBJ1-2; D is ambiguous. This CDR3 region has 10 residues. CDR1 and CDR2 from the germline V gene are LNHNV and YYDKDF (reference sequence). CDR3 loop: CAATSYGYTF. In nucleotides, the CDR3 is TGTGCAGCTACTTCCTATGGCTACACCTTC.

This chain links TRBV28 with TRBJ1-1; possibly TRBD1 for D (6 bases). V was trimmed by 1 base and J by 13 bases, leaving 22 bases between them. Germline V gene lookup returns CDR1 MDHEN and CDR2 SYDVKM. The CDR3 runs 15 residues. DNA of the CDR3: TGTGCCAGCAGTTTATTAAACCAGGGGCCGGAGGTCGGTTTCTTT. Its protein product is CASSLLNQGPEVGFF.

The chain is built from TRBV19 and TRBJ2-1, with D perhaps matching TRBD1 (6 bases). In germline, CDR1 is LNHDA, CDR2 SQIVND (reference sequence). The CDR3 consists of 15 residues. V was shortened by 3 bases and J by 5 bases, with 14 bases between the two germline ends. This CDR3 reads CASSIQHPGDNEQFF. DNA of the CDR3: TGTGCCAGTAGTATCCAGCACCCAGGGGACAATGAGCAGTTCTTC.

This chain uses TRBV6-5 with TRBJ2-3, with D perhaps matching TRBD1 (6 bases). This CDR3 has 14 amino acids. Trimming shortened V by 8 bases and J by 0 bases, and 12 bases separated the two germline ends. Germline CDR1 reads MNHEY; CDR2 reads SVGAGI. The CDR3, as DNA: TGTGCCAGCGGAAGGACAGCGAGCACAGATACGCAGTATTTT. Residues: CASGRTASTDTQYF.

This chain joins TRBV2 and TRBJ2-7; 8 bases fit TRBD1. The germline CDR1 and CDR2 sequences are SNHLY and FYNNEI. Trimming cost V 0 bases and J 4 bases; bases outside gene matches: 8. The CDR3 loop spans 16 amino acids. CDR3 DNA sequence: TGTGCCAGCAGTGAAGCGCCGATAGACAGGGGATACGAGCAGTACTTC. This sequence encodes CASSEAPIDRGYEQYF.

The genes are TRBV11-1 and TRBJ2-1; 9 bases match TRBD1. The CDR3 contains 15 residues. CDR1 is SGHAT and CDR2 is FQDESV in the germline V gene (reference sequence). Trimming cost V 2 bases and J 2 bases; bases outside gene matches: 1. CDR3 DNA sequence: TGTGCCAGCAGCTTAACAGGGGGCCCCTACAATGAGCAGTTCTTC. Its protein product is CASSLTGGPYNEQFF. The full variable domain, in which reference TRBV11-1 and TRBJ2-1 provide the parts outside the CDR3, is EAEVAQSPRYKITEKSQAVAFWCDPISGHATLYWYRQILGQGPELLVQFQDESVVDDSQLPKDRFSAERLKGVDSTLKIQPAELGDSAMYLCASSLTGGPYNEQFFGPGTRLTVL.

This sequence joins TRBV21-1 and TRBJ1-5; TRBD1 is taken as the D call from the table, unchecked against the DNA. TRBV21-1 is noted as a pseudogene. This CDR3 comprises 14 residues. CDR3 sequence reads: CASSTDRVDQPQHF. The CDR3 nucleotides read TGTGCCAGCAGCACGGACAGGGTTGATCAGCCCCAGCATTTT.